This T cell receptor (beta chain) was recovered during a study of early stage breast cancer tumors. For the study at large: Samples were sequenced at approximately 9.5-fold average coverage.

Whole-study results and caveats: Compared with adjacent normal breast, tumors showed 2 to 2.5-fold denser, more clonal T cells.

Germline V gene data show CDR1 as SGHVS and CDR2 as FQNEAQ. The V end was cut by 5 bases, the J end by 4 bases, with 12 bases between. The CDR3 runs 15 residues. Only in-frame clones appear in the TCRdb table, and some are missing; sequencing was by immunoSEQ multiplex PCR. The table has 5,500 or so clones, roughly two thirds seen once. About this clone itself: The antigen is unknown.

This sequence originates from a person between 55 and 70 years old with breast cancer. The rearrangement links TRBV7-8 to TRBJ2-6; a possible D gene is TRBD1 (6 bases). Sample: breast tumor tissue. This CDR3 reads CASSPTGLGANVLTF. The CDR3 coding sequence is TGTGCCAGCAGCCCCACAGGGTTGGGGGCCAACGTCCTGACTTTC.